Listed below are T cell receptor beta chains from one sample, sequenced in a study of T cell repertoires in cytomegalovirus infection. TCRdb processed the reads anew with MiXCR; each CDR3 protein has one entry. The sample records roughly 920,000 distinct CDR3 sequences, roughly 30% being singletons. No antigen has been assigned to these receptors. Source: cultured CD8+ T cells from PBMCs, taken from culture after CMV antigen stimulation. The receptors stem from a human donor in good health (CMV status not recorded). Some clones in this sample may be carry-over from other donors' samples. CDR3s include the opening cysteine and the closing phenylalanine or tryptophan. The D gene is left open where the match is weak. Part of the rows lack a size; the others show once, few, many or a class for expanded clones.

abundance: few; v_gene: TRBV7-9; d_gene: TRBD1; j_gene: TRBJ2-3; CDR3nt: TGTGCCAGCAGCCCAGGGGGCTATTTAGATACGCAGTATTTT; CDR3aa: CASSPGGYLDTQYF
abundance: few; v_gene: TRBV19; d_gene: .; j_gene: TRBJ1-1; CDR3nt: TGTGCCAGTAGTCTGGGACACAGGGACACTGAAGCTTTCTTT; CDR3aa: CASSLGHRDTEAFF
abundance: .; v_gene: TRBV29-1; d_gene: TRBD1; j_gene: TRBJ1-2; CDR3nt: TGCAGCGTTGGGACAGGGGGCGATAACTATGGCTACACCTTC; CDR3aa: CSVGTGGDNYGYTF
abundance: .; v_gene: TRBV27; d_gene: .; j_gene: TRBJ1-3; CDR3nt: TGTGCCAGCAGTTTATTCCCCCCATGCTCTGGAAACACCATATATTTT; CDR3aa: CASSLFPPCSGNTIYF
abundance: few; v_gene: TRBV11-2; d_gene: .; j_gene: TRBJ2-2; CDR3nt: TGTGCCAGCAGCTTAGGGTGGGCCGGGGAGCTGTTTTTT; CDR3aa: CASSLGWAGELFF
abundance: .; v_gene: TRBV6-5; d_gene: .; j_gene: TRBJ1-2; CDR3nt: TGTGCCAGCAGTTACGCTGGGGGGGGGTTCGGCTACACCTTC; CDR3aa: CASSYAGGGFGYTF
abundance: .; v_gene: TRBV29-1; d_gene: .; j_gene: TRBJ2-6; CDR3nt: TGCAGCGTTGGGAAGACTGAGTCTGGGGCCAACGTCCTGACTTTC; CDR3aa: CSVGKTESGANVLTF
abundance: .; v_gene: TRBV24-1; d_gene: TRBD2; j_gene: TRBJ2-1; CDR3nt: TGTGCCACCAGTGATTTGCGGGGGGACAATGAGCAGTTCTTC; CDR3aa: CATSDLRGDNEQFF
abundance: few; v_gene: TRBV11-2; d_gene: .; j_gene: TRBJ2-1; CDR3nt: TGTGCCAGCAGCGTCAGGATTAATGAGCAGTTCTTC; CDR3aa: CASSVRINEQFF
abundance: few; v_gene: TRBV12-3/TRBV12-4; d_gene: .; j_gene: TRBJ2-5; CDR3nt: TGTGCCAGCAGTTTGGACAGATACCAAGAGACCCAGTACTTC; CDR3aa: CASSLDRYQETQYF
abundance: many; v_gene: TRBV6-5; d_gene: TRBD2; j_gene: TRBJ2-1; CDR3nt: TGTGCCAGCAGTGGGAGCGGGAGCTCCTACAATGAGCAGTTCTTC; CDR3aa: CASSGSGSSYNEQFF
abundance: .; v_gene: TRBV12-3/TRBV12-4; d_gene: .; j_gene: TRBJ2-3; CDR3nt: TGTGCCAGCAGTTTTTGGCCTACAGATACGCAGTATTTT; CDR3aa: CASSFWPTDTQYF
abundance: .; v_gene: TRBV6-5; d_gene: .; j_gene: TRBJ1-5; CDR3nt: TGTGCCAGCAGAGAGCAGGGGTTTAGGAGCAATCAGCCCCAGCATTTT; CDR3aa: CASREQGFRSNQPQHF
abundance: few; v_gene: TRBV4-3; d_gene: .; j_gene: TRBJ2-6; CDR3nt: TGCGCCAGCAGCCAGTCAAGGTGGGAGCTCTCTGGGGCCAACGTCCTGACTTTC; CDR3aa: CASSQSRWELSGANVLTF
abundance: .; v_gene: TRBV20-1; d_gene: .; j_gene: TRBJ1-1; CDR3nt: TGCAGTGCTAGAGGCTACAGGGATTGGACTGAAGCTTTCTTT; CDR3aa: CSARGYRDWTEAFF
abundance: few; v_gene: TRBV6-5; d_gene: .; j_gene: TRBJ1-1; CDR3nt: TGTGCCAGCAGTTACTCGGCAGGGTTTGATGTGAACACTGAAGCTTTCTTT; CDR3aa: CASSYSAGFDVNTEAFF
abundance: .; v_gene: TRBV4-1; d_gene: TRBD1; j_gene: TRBJ2-5; CDR3nt: TGCGCCAGCAGCCATGGGCAGGGGGCGAAAGAGACCCAGTACTTC; CDR3aa: CASSHGQGAKETQYF
abundance: .; v_gene: TRBV19; d_gene: .; j_gene: TRBJ2-2; CDR3nt: TGTGCCAGTAGTAGCAGTGGCATATACACCGGGGAGCTGTTTTTT; CDR3aa: CASSSSGIYTGELFF
abundance: few; v_gene: TRBV7-9; d_gene: .; j_gene: TRBJ1-1; CDR3nt: TGTGCCAGCTTAGACAGATATCGGGCTGAAGCTTTCTTT; CDR3aa: CASLDRYRAEAFF
abundance: few; v_gene: TRBV2; d_gene: .; j_gene: TRBJ2-2; CDR3nt: TGTGCCAGCAGTGGCAGGTTGGAGGTTCGAGGGGAGCTGTTTTTT; CDR3aa: CASSGRLEVRGELFF
abundance: .; v_gene: TRBV5-1; d_gene: TRBD1; j_gene: TRBJ1-2; CDR3nt: TGCGCCAGCAGCTTGGCCAGGACAGGGGGAGCCTATGGCTACACCTTC; CDR3aa: CASSLARTGGAYGYTF
abundance: .; v_gene: TRBV2; d_gene: .; j_gene: TRBJ1-2; CDR3nt: TGTGCCAGCAAGCAACAGGGTAACGATGGCTACACCTTC; CDR3aa: CASKQQGNDGYTF
abundance: .; v_gene: TRBV7-9; d_gene: .; j_gene: TRBJ2-3; CDR3nt: TGTGCCAGCAGCTTAGTTTCCGGGACCACCACAGATACGCAGTATTTT; CDR3aa: CASSLVSGTTTDTQYF
abundance: many; v_gene: TRBV7-2; d_gene: TRBD2; j_gene: TRBJ2-2; CDR3nt: TGTGCCAGCAGCTTAGACGCGGGGGGGTTCAAGGAGCTGTTTTTT; CDR3aa: CASSLDAGGFKELFF
abundance: .; v_gene: TRBV4-1; d_gene: .; j_gene: TRBJ2-5; CDR3nt: TGCGCCAGCAGCCCGAAGGACGCACAAGAGACCCAGTACTTC; CDR3aa: CASSPKDAQETQYF
abundance: few; v_gene: TRBV6-6; d_gene: .; j_gene: TRBJ1-4; CDR3nt: TGTGCCAGCAGTCCCCGGGACGGTGCAACTAATGAAAAACTGTTTTTT; CDR3aa: CASSPRDGATNEKLFF
abundance: few; v_gene: TRBV7-6; d_gene: .; j_gene: TRBJ2-1; CDR3nt: TGTGCCAGCAGCCCGCCGGGGTGGAATGAGCAGTTCTTC; CDR3aa: CASSPPGWNEQFF
abundance: .; v_gene: TRBV25-1; d_gene: TRBD1; j_gene: TRBJ2-7; CDR3nt: TGTGCCAGCAGTGAAGGATATAGGGGGCTGGTCGAGCATTACTTC; CDR3aa: CASSEGYRGLVEHYF
abundance: .; v_gene: TRBV27; d_gene: .; j_gene: TRBJ1-4; CDR3nt: TGTGCCAGCAGTTTACATGGAGGCCATGAAAAACTGTTTTTT; CDR3aa: CASSLHGGHEKLFF
abundance: few; v_gene: TRBV27; d_gene: TRBD2; j_gene: TRBJ2-3; CDR3nt: TGTGCCAGCAACCCAGCGGGGGGTCACTCAGATACGCAGTATTTT; CDR3aa: CASNPAGGHSDTQYF
abundance: .; v_gene: TRBV5-1; d_gene: .; j_gene: TRBJ2-2; CDR3nt: TGCGCCAGCAGCTTGGGATACCCCATCACCGGGGAGCTGTTTTTT; CDR3aa: CASSLGYPITGELFF